The rows below give T cell receptor beta chains drawn from one sample of a study of siplizumab effects on memory and regulatory T cells. Method: immunoSEQ multiplex PCR; TCRdb's copy keeps in-frame clones and lacks some. The sample consists of more than 95,000 clones, about 93% of them appearing once. The sample was Tregs sorted from blood. All receptors come from a human donor in good health. Both conserved end residues are part of each CDR3. The D gene is left open where the match is weak.

D gene: -
J gene: TRBJ1-1
V gene: TRBV5-1
CDR3 DNA: TGCGCCAGCAGCCCTGCCCGACAAACTGAAGCTTTCTTT
CDR3 protein: CASSPARQTEAFF

D gene: -
J gene: TRBJ2-3
V gene: TRBV5-1
CDR3 DNA: TGCGCCAGCAGCTTAAGTGGAGATACGCAGTATTTT
CDR3 protein: CASSLSGDTQYF

D gene: -
J gene: TRBJ1-2
V gene: TRBV14
CDR3 DNA: TGTGCCAGCAGTAGACAGTACTATGGCTACACCTTC
CDR3 protein: CASSRQYYGYTF

D gene: TRBD1
J gene: TRBJ1-6
V gene: TRBV7-2
CDR3 DNA: TGTGCCAGCAGCCTCTATGGGACAGGGGTTTCACCCCTCCACTTT
CDR3 protein: CASSLYGTGVSPLHF

D gene: -
J gene: TRBJ2-7
V gene: TRBV5-5
CDR3 DNA: TGTGCCAGCAGCTTGGTGGGTTACGAGCAGTACTTC
CDR3 protein: CASSLVGYEQYF

D gene: TRBD1
J gene: TRBJ2-3
V gene: TRBV10-3
CDR3 DNA: TGTGCCACCGACAGGGGGGGGACGCAGTATTTT
CDR3 protein: CATDRGGTQYF

D gene: -
J gene: TRBJ2-1
V gene: TRBV11-2
CDR3 DNA: TGTGCCAGCAACTACGGGACGGGGATTTACAATGAGCAGTTCTTC
CDR3 protein: CASNYGTGIYNEQFF

D gene: -
J gene: TRBJ1-2
V gene: TRBV30
CDR3 DNA: TGTGCCTGGAGTCGGCAGGGAGAAGTTGTCTACACCTTC
CDR3 protein: CAWSRQGEVVYTF

D gene: -
J gene: TRBJ1-2
V gene: TRBV29-1
CDR3 DNA: TGCAGCGTTGAAGTCGCAGGGGCGATAGGCTACACCTTC
CDR3 protein: CSVEVAGAIGYTF

D gene: -
J gene: TRBJ2-1
V gene: TRBV7-9
CDR3 DNA: TGTGCCAGCAGCTTAGGGGGAGGCGGGTACAATGAGCAGTTCTTC
CDR3 protein: CASSLGGGGYNEQFF

D gene: -
J gene: TRBJ1-1
V gene: TRBV30
CDR3 DNA: TGTGCCTGGAGGGCGATTCAGATAGCTTTCTTT
CDR3 protein: CAWRAIQIAFF

D gene: TRBD2
J gene: TRBJ2-3
V gene: TRBV5-1
CDR3 DNA: TGCGCCAGCAGCGCGGGACTAGCGGGGGGGCCAGATACGCAGTATTTT
CDR3 protein: CASSAGLAGGPDTQYF

D gene: -
J gene: TRBJ2-1
V gene: TRBV18
CDR3 DNA: TGTGCCAGCTCCCTCAGAAGCGGGCTGACCTACAATGAGCAGTTCTTC
CDR3 protein: CASSLRSGLTYNEQFF

D gene: TRBD1
J gene: TRBJ1-4
V gene: TRBV6-5
CDR3 DNA: TGTGCCAGCAGTCAGACAGGGCGGTCTAATGAAAAACTGTTTTTT
CDR3 protein: CASSQTGRSNEKLFF

D gene: TRBD1
J gene: TRBJ2-7
V gene: TRBV6-5
CDR3 DNA: TGTGCCAGCAGTTACGACAGGGGCAGCTACGAGCAGTACTTC
CDR3 protein: CASSYDRGSYEQYF

D gene: -
J gene: TRBJ1-1
V gene: TRBV11-1
CDR3 DNA: TGTGCCAGCAGCTTAGCGGCAGGGAAGACTGAAGCTTTCTTT
CDR3 protein: CASSLAAGKTEAFF